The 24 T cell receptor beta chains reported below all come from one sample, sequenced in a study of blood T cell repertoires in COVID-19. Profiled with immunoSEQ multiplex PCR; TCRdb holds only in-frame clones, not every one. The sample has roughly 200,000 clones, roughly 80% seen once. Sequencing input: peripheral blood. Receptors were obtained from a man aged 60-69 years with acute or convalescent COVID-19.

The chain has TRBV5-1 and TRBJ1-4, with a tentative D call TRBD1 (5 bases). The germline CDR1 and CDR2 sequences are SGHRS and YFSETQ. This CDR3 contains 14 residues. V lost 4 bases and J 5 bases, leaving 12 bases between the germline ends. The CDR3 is CASSLGRGNEKLFF. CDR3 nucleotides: TGCGCCAGCAGCCTGGGACGGGGAAATGAAAAACTGTTTTTT. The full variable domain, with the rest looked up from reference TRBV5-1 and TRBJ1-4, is KAGVTQTPRYLIKTRGQQVTLSCSPISGHRSVSWYQQTPGQGLQFLFEYFSETQRNKGNFPGRFSGRQFSNSRSEMNVSTLELGDSALYLCASSLGRGNEKLFFGSGTQLSVL.

CDR3 sequence: CASSKIYGTVYGYTF. The CDR3 DNA follows: TGTGCCAGCAGCAAAATCTACGGGACAGTCTATGGCTACACCTTC. V usage is TRBV21-1 and J usage is TRBJ1-2; the listed D gene, TRBD1, was not tested against the DNA. TRBV21-1 is a pseudogene. There are 15 residues in the CDR3.

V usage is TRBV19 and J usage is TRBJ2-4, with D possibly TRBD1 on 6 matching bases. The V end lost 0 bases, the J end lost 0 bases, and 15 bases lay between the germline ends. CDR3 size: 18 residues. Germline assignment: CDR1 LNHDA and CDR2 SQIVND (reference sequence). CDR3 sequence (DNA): TGTGCCAGTAGTATAGATCGGGGACAACTTCTAGCCAAAAACATTCAGTACTTC. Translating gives CASSIDRGQLLAKNIQYF.

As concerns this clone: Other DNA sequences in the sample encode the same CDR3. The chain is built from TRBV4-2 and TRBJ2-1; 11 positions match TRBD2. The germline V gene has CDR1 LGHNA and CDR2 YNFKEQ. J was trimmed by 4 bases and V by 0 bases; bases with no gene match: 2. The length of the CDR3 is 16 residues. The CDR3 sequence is CASSQDTSGGYNEQFF. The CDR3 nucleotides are TGTGCCAGCAGCCAAGATACTAGCGGGGGTTACAATGAGCAGTTCTTC.

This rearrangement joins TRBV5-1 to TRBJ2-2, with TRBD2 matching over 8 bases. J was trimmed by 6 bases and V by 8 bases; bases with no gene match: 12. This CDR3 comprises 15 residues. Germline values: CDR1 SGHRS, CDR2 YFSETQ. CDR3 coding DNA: TGCGCCAGTAGTTTGGGAGCGGGAGTGGCCGGGGAGCTGTTTTTT. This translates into CASSLGAGVAGELFF.

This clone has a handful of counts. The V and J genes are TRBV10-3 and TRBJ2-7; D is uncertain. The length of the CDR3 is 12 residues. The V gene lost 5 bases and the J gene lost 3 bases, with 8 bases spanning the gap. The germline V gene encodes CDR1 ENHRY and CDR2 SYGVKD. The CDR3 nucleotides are TGTGCCATCAGTCAGGTCCTCTACGAGCAGTACTTC. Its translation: CAISQVLYEQYF.

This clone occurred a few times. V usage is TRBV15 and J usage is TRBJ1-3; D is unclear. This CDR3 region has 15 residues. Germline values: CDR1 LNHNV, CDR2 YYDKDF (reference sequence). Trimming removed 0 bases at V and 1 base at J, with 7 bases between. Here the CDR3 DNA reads TGTGCCACCAGCAGAGATCTAAGTTCTGGAAACACCATATATTTT. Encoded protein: CATSRDLSSGNTIYF.

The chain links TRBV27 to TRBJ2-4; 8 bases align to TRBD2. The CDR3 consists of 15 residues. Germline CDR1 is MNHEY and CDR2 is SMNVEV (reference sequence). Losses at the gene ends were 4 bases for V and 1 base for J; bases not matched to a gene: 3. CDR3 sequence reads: CASSSGGPAKNIQYF. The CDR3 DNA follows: TGTGCCAGCAGTTCGGGGGGGCCGGCCAAAAACATTCAGTACTTC.

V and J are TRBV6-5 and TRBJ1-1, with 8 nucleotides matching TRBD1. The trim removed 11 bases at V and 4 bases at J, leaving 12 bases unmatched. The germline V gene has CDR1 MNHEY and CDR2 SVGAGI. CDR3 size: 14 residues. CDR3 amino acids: CAGYLRGRSTEAFF. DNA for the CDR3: TGTGCCGGGTACCTCAGGGGGCGAAGCACTGAAGCTTTCTTT.

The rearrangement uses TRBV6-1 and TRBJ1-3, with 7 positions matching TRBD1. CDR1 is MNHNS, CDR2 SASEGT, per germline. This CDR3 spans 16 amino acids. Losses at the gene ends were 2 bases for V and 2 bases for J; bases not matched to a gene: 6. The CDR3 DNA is TGTGCCAGCAGTGAAACAGGGGCTCTAGCTGGAAACACCATATATTTT. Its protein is CASSETGALAGNTIYF.

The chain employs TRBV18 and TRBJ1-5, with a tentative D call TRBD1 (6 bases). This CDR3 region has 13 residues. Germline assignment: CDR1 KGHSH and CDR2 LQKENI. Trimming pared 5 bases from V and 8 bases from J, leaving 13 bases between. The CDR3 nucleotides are TGTGCCAGCTCATCCAGGGGCGTGGAGCCCCAGCATTTT. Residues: CASSSRGVEPQHF.

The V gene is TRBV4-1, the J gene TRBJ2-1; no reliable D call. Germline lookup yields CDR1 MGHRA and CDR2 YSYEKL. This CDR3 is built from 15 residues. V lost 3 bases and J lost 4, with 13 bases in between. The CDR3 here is CASSQTSGIYNEQFF. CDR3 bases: TGCGCCAGCAGCCAGACTTCCGGAATTTACAATGAGCAGTTCTTC.

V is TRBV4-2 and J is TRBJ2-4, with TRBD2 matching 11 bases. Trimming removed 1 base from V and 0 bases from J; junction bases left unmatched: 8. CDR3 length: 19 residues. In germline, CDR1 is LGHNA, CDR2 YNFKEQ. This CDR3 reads CASSQVPLAGGLAKNIQYF. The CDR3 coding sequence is TGTGCCAGCAGCCAAGTACCCCTAGCGGGGGGCTTAGCCAAAAACATTCAGTACTTC.

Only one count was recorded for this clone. In DNA, the CDR3 is TGTGCCAGTAGTATAGGGACAGGGGGCACCTACGAGCAGTACTTC. The encoded protein is CASSIGTGGTYEQYF. The chain links TRBV19 to TRBJ2-7; 11 nucleotides match TRBD1. The CDR3 is 15 residues long. V gave up 1 base and J gave up 2 bases; unmatched junction bases: 1. Per germline, CDR1 LNHDA and CDR2 SQIVND (reference sequence).

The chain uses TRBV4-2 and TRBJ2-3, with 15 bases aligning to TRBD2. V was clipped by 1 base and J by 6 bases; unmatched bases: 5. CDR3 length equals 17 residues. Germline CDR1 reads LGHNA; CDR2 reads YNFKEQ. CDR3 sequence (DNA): TGTGCCAGCAGCCAAGGGACTAGCGGGGGGGCGGCCGATACGCAGTATTTT. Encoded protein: CASSQGTSGGAADTQYF.

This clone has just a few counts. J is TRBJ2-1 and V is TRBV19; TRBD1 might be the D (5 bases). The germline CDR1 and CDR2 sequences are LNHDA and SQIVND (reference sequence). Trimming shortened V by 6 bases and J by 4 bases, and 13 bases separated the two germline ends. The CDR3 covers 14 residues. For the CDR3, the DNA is TGTGCCAGTAGGCATAATACAGGTTACAATGAGCAGTTCTTC. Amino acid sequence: CASRHNTGYNEQFF.

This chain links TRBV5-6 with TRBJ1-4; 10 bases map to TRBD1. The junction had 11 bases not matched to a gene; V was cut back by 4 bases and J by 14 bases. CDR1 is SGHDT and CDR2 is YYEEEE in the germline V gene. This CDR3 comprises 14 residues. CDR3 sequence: CASSARDRGANLFF. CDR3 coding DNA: TGTGCCAGCAGCGCCCGGGACAGGGGTGCGAATCTGTTTTTT.

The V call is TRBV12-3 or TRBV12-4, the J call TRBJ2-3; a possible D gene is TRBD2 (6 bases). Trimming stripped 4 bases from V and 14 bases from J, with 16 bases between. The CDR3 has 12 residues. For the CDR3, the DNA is TGTGCCAGCAGTTCGACTAGAGAAGGTCGGTATTTT. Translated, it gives CASSSTREGRYF.

Written as DNA, the CDR3 is TGCGCCAGCAGCTTGGTAATGAACACCGGGGAGCTGTTTTTT. Encoded protein: CASSLVMNTGELFF. The chain carries TRBV5-1 and TRBJ2-2; D is undetermined. Germline loops: CDR1 SGHRS, CDR2 YFSETQ. V was shortened by 0 bases and J by 1 base, with 4 bases between the two germline ends. This CDR3 region has 14 residues.

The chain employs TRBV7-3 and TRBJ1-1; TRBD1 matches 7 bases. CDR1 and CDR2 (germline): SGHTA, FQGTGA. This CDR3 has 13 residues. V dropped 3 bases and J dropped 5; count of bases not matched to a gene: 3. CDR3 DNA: TGTGCCAGCAGCTTGACAGGGACTACTGAAGCTTTCTTT. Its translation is CASSLTGTTEAFF.

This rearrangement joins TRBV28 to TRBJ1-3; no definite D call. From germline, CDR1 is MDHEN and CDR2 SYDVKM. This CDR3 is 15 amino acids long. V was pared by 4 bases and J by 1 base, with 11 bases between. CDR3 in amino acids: CASSSHQYSGNTIYF. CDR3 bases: TGTGCCAGCAGTTCACACCAATATTCTGGAAACACCATATATTTT.

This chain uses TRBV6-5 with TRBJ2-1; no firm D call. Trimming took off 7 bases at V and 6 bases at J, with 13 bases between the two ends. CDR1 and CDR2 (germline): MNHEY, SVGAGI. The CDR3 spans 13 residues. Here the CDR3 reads CASTPTTSNEQFF. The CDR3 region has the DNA TGTGCCAGCACCCCTACTACAAGCAATGAGCAGTTCTTC.

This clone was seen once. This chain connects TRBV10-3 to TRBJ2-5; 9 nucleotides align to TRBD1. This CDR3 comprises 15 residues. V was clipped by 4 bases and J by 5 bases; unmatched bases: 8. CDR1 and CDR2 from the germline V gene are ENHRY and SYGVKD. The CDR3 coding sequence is TGTGCCATCAGTGCTATACAGGGGGCTTCGGAGACCCAGTACTTC. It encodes CAISAIQGASETQYF.

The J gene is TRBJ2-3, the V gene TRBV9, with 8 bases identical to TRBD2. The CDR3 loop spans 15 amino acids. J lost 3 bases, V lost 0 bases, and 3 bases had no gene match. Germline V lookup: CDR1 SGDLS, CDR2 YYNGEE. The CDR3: CASSVGSGSTDTQYF. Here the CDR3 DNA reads TGTGCCAGCAGCGTAGGCAGCGGGAGTACAGATACGCAGTATTTT. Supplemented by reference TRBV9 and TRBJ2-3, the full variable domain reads DSGVTQTPKHLITATGQRVTLRCSPRSGDLSVYWYQQSLDQGLQFLIQYYNGEERAKGNILERFSAQQFPDLHSELNLSSLELGDSALYFCASSVGSGSTDTQYFGPGTRLTVL.